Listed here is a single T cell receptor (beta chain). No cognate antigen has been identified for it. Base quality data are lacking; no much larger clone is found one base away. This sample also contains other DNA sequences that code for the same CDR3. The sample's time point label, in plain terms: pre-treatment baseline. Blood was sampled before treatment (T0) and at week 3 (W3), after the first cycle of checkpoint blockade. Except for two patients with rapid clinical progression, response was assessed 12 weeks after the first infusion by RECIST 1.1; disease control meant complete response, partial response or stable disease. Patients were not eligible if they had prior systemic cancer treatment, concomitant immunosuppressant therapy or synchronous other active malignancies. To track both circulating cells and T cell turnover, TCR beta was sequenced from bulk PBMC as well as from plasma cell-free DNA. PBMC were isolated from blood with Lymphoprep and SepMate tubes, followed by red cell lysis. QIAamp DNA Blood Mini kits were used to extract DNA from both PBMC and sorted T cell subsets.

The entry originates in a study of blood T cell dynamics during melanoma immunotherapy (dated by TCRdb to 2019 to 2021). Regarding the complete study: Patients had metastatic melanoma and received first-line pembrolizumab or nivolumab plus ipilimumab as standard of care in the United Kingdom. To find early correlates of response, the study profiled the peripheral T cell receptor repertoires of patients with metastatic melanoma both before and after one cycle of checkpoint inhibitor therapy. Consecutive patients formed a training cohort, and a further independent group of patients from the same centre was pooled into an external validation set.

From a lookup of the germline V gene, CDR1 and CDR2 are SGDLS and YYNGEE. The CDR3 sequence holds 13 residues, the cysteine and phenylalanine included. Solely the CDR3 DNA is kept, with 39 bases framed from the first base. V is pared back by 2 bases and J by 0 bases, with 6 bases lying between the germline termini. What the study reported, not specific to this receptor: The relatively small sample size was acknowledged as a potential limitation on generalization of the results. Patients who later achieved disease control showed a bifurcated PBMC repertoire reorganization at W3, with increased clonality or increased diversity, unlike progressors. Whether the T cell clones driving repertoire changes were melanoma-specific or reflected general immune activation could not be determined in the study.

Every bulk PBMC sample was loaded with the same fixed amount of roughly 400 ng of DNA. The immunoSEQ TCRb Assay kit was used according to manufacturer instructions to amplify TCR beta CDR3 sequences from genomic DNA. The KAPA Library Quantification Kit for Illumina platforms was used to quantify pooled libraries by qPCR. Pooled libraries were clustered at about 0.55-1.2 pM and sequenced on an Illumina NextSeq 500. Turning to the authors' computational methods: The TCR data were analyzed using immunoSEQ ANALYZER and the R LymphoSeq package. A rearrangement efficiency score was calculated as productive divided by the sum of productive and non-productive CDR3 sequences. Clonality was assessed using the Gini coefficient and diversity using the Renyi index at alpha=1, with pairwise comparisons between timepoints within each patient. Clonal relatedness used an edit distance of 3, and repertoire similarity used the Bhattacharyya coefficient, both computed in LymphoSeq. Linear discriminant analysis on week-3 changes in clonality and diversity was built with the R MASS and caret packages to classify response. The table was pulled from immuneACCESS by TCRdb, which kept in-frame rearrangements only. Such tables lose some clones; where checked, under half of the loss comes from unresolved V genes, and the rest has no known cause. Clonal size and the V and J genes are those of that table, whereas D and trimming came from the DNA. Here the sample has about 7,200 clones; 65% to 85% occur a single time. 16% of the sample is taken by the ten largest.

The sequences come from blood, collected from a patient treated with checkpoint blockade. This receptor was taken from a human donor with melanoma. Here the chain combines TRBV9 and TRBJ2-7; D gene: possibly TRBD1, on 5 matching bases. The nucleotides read TGTGCCAGCAGCGTTGACAGCTCCTACGAGCAGTACTTC. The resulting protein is CASSVDSSYEQYF.